The clone carrying this T cell receptor beta chain was observed a few times. The target antigen is unknown. This record comes from a study of T cells after yellow fever vaccination. Study summary: Preparation of fractions with low cell numbers was performed using SMART-Seq v4 Ultra Low Input.

Study-wide points: The secondary T-cell response peaked on day 5, not day 15, but was weaker. Post-booster reappearance was seen for most primary-vaccination clones (roughly 96% CD4, roughly 86% CD8).

Template-switching 5'RACE yielded the TCR cDNA; a universal primer site and UMIs were added in the process. TCRdb passed the 5' RACE reads through MiXCR, listing each CDR3 protein once. The sample includes fewer than 500,000 distinct CDR3 sequences, roughly 20% of them seen just once. J was trimmed by 3 bases and V by 8 bases; bases with no gene match: 5. Germline values: CDR1 KGHDR, CDR2 SFDVKD. This CDR3 region has 15 residues. Sample: PBMCs, taken before the yellow fever booster vaccination. The V and J genes are TRBV24-1 and TRBJ2-2; 10 bases map to TRBD1. This sequence was found in a man between 18 and 29 years old who received the YFV17D yellow fever vaccine. Here the CDR3 DNA reads TGTGCCACCAATTCCGGGACAGGGGACACCGGGGAGCTGTTTTTT. Translation: CATNSGTGDTGELFF.